This is a list of T cell receptor beta chains from one sample in a study of shared clonotypes between healthy human individuals. Measured with immunoSEQ multiplex PCR; TCRdb has only the in-frame clones, and not every one. The sample includes around 2.1 million clones, approximately 96% of them seen just once. The specimen was naive CD4+ T cells sorted from blood. The receptors stem from a man younger than 30 in good health. The CDR3 runs from the conserved cysteine through the conserved F or W. The D gene is left open where the match is weak. Not every row has a clone size; where given, it reads once, few, many or a size class.

D gene	V gene	J gene	clone size	CDR3 protein	CDR3 DNA
-	TRBV5-1	TRBJ2-3	-	CASSFGQGSNTDTQYF	TGCGCCAGCAGCTTTGGCCAGGGCAGCAACACAGATACGCAGTATTTT
TRBD2	TRBV5-1	TRBJ2-5	once	CASSLVPAGIQETQYF	TGCGCCAGCAGCTTGGTACCAGCGGGGATCCAAGAGACCCAGTACTTC
TRBD2	TRBV7-6	TRBJ2-3	-	CASSFERAGLQYF	TGTGCCAGCAGCTTTGAGCGAGCGGGGCTGCAGTATTTT
-	TRBV7-6	TRBJ2-7	-	CASSLGTDQTPSEQYF	TGTGCCAGCAGCTTGGGGACCGACCAAACACCGTCCGAGCAGTACTTC
TRBD2	TRBV9	TRBJ2-3	-	CASSVGGGTTDTQYF	TGTGCCAGCAGCGTAGGCGGGGGAACCACAGATACGCAGTATTTT
-	TRBV7-9	TRBJ2-1	-	CASSFDGSWGGEQFF	TGTGCCAGCAGTTTCGACGGATCGTGGGGTGGTGAGCAGTTCTTC
TRBD2	TRBV4-3	TRBJ2-3	-	CASSQEGLAGVASTDTQYF	TGCGCCAGTAGCCAAGAAGGGCTAGCGGGAGTTGCTAGCACAGATACGCAGTATTTT
-	TRBV14	TRBJ1-2	-	CASSQDRGVTVYGYTF	TGTGCCAGCAGCCAAGATCGGGGGGTAACCGTCTACGGCTACACCTTC
-	TRBV14	TRBJ1-1	-	CASSQDLKPLVAFF	TGTGCCAGCAGCCAAGATCTGAAGCCATTAGTAGCTTTCTTT
TRBD1	TRBV25-1	TRBJ1-1	-	CASNRGTEAFF	TGTGCCAGTAACAGGGGCACTGAAGCTTTCTTT
-	TRBV7-2	TRBJ2-6	once	CASIKFLSSGANVLTF	TGTGCCAGCATCAAATTCCTGAGCTCTGGGGCCAACGTCCTGACTTTC
TRBD2	TRBV6-1	TRBJ2-5	-	CASRLAGGETQYF	TGTGCCAGCAGACTAGCGGGAGGAGAGACCCAGTACTTC
TRBD1	TRBV5-1	TRBJ2-7	-	CASSWTGATYEQYF	TGCGCCAGCAGCTGGACAGGGGCGACCTACGAGCAGTACTTC
-	TRBV30	TRBJ2-2	-	CAWNSANTGELFF	TGTGCCTGGAACAGCGCGAACACCGGGGAGCTGTTTTTT
TRBD1	TRBV19	TRBJ1-1	-	CASSILGQGVLGTEAFF	TGTGCCAGTAGTATACTGGGACAGGGGGTTTTGGGCACTGAAGCTTTCTTT
-	TRBV7-7	TRBJ2-1	-	CASSLGASSYNEQFF	TGTGCTAGCAGCTTAGGGGCTAGCTCCTACAATGAGCAGTTCTTC
-	TRBV10-3	TRBJ2-7	-	CAISDLGGDKTASGDRQYF	TGTGCCATCAGTGATCTCGGAGGGGATAAGACGGCAAGCGGCGATCGGCAGTACTTC
-	TRBV18	TRBJ1-1	-	CASSPDSSTEAFF	TGTGCCAGCTCACCAGACAGTTCCACTGAAGCTTTCTTT
-	TRBV30	TRBJ2-2	-	CAWNQGTGELFF	TGTGCCTGGAATCAAGGGACCGGGGAGCTGTTTTTT
-	TRBV10-1	TRBJ2-7	-	CASSESSGVSYEQYF	TGCGCCAGCAGTGAGTCTTCAGGGGTCTCCTACGAGCAGTACTTC
-	TRBV5-8	TRBJ2-5	-	CASSFRAQGTETQYF	TGTGCCAGCAGCTTCCGGGCCCAGGGGACGGAGACCCAGTACTTC
-	TRBV9	TRBJ2-5	-	CASSPNSRDRETQYF	TGTGCCAGCAGCCCGAATTCGCGGGATCGAGAGACCCAGTACTTC
TRBD2	TRBV29-1	TRBJ2-5	-	CSVAGTSGSETQYF	TGCAGCGTGGCCGGGACTAGCGGATCAGAGACCCAGTACTTC
-	TRBV6-5	TRBJ2-1	-	CASSQTADSYNEQFF	TGTGCCAGCAGTCAGACAGCTGATTCCTACAATGAGCAGTTCTTC
TRBD1	TRBV2	TRBJ1-1	-	CASSEQGGLANTEAFF	TGTGCCAGCAGTGAACAGGGGGGCCTCGCGAACACTGAAGCTTTCTTT
TRBD1	TRBV5-1	TRBJ2-1	-	CASHRGETGTDEQFF	TGCGCCTCTCATAGAGGCGAGACAGGGACCGATGAGCAGTTCTTC
-	TRBV11-2	TRBJ2-7	-	CASSLEPTVSYEQYF	TGTGCCAGCAGCTTGGAACCGACAGTCTCCTACGAGCAGTACTTC